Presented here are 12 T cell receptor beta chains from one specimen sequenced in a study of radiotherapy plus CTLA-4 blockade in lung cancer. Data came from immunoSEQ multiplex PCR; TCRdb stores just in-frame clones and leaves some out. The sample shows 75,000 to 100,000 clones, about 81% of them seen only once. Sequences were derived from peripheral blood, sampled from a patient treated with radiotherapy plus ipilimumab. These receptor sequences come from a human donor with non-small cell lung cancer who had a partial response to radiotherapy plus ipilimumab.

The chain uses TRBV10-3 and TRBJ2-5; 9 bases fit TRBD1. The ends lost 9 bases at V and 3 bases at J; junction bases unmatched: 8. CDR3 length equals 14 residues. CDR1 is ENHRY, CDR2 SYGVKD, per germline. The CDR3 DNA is TGTGCCATTGGGCCTGGGACAGGGAAAGAGACCCAGTACTTC. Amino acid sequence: CAIGPGTGKETQYF.

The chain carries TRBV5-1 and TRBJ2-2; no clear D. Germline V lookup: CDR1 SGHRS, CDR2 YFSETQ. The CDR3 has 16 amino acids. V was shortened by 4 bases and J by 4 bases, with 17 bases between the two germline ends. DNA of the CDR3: TGCGCCAGCAGCCAAATGACTGACTTGGCCACCGGGGAGCTGTTTTTT. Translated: CASSQMTDLATGELFF. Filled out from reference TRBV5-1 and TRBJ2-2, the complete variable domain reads KAGVTQTPRYLIKTRGQQVTLSCSPISGHRSVSWYQQTPGQGLQFLFEYFSETQRNKGNFPGRFSGRQFSNSRSEMNVSTLELGDSALYLCASSQMTDLATGELFFGEGSRLTVL.

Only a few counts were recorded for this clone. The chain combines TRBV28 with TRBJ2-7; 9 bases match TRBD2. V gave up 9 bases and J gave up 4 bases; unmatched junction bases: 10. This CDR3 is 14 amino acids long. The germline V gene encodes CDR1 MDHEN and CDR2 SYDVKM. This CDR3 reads CASHSSGRKYEQYF. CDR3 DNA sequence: TGTGCCAGTCATAGTAGCGGGAGAAAGTACGAGCAGTACTTC.

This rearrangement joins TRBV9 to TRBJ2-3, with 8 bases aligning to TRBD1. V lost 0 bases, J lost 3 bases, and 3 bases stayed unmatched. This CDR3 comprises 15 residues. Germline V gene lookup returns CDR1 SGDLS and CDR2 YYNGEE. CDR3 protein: CASSVGQGFTDTQYF. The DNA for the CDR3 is TGTGCCAGCAGCGTAGGACAGGGGTTTACAGATACGCAGTATTTT.

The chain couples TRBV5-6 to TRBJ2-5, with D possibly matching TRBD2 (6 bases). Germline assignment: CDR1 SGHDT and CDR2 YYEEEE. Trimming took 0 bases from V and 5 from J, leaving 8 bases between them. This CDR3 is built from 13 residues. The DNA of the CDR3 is TGTGCCAGCAGCTTGGCAAGCGGGGAGACCCAGTACTTC. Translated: CASSLASGETQYF.

The CDR3 region is CASSLPGQAAYEQYF. For the CDR3, the DNA is TGTGCCAGCAGTTTGCCGGGACAGGCCGCCTACGAGCAGTACTTC. The gene calls are TRBV28 and TRBJ2-7, with 8 bases that match TRBD1. V trimming: 3 bases; J trimming: 2 bases; junction bases outside the gene matches: 6. The CDR3 loop spans 15 amino acids. Germline V gene sequence: CDR1 MDHEN, CDR2 SYDVKM.

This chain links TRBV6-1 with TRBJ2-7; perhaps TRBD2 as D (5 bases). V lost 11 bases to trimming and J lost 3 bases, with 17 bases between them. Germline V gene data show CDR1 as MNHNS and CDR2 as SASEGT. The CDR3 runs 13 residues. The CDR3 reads CASWKRAGYEQYF. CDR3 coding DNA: TGTGCCTCCTGGAAGAGGGCGGGCTACGAGCAGTACTTC.

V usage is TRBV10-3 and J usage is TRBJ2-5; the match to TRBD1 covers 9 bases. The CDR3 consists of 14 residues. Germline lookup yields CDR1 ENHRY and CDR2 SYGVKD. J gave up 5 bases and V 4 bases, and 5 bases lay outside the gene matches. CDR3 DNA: TGTGCCATCAGTGGAACGGACAGGGGTGAGACCCAGTACTTC. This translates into CAISGTDRGETQYF.

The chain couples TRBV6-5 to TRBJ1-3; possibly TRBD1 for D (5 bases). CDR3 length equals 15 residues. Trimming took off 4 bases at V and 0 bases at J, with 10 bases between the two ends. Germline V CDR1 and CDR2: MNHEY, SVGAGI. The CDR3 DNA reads TGTGCCAGCAGTTTGCAGGGATCCTCTGGAAACACCATATATTTT. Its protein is CASSLQGSSGNTIYF.

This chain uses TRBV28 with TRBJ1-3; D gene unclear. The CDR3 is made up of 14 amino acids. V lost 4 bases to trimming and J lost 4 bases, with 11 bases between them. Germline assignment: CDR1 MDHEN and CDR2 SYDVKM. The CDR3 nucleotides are TGTGCCAGCAGTTCAGAGGCGAACGGAAACACCATATATTTT. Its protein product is CASSSEANGNTIYF.

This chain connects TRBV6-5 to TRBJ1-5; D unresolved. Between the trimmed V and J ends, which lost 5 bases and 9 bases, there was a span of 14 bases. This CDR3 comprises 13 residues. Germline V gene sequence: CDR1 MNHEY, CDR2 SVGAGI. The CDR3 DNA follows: TGTGCCAGCAGTGTTGAGGCTCAGAGGCCCCAGCATTTT. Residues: CASSVEAQRPQHF.

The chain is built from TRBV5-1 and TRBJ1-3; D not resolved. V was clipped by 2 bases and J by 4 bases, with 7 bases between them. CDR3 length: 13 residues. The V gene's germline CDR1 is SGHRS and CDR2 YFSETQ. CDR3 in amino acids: CASSFEGGNTIYF. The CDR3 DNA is TGCGCCAGCAGCTTCGAGGGAGGAAACACCATATATTTT.